Listed here are 10 T cell receptor beta chains from one sample, sequenced in a study of blood T cell repertoires in COVID-19. The assay was immunoSEQ multiplex PCR, and TCRdb's table has in-frame clones only and misses some. The table records approximately 220,000 clones, 88% of them present only once. Sequences were obtained from PBMCs or T cells enriched from blood (not recorded which). The receptors stem from a woman aged 30 to 39 who had recovered from COVID-19.

The chain links TRBV7-3 to TRBJ2-5; TRBD1 matches at 11 bases. CDR3 length: 15 residues. The V gene end was trimmed by 5 bases and the J gene end by 1 base; junction bases not matched to a gene: 3. From germline, CDR1 is SGHTA and CDR2 FQGTGA. The CDR3 coding sequence is TGTGCCAGCAGCCAAGGGACAGGGGGCCAAGAGACCCAGTACTTC. Translated: CASSQGTGGQETQYF.

The chain carries TRBV4-2 and TRBJ2-5, with 7 positions matching TRBD2. The ends lost 2 bases at V and 5 bases at J; junction bases unmatched: 14. This CDR3 comprises 17 residues. Germline loops: CDR1 LGHNA, CDR2 YNFKEQ. CDR3 region: CASSQTPRTRAGETQYF. The CDR3 DNA sequence: TGTGCCAGCAGCCAAACCCCCAGGACTAGGGCTGGGGAGACCCAGTACTTC.

This chain's CDR3 is CASSWDSYNTEAFF. The CDR3 DNA reads TGTGCCAGCAGCTGGGACAGTTATAACACTGAAGCTTTCTTT. This chain links TRBV5-6 with TRBJ1-1; 7 nucleotides agree with TRBD1. Trimming took 3 bases from V and 2 from J; bases not matched to a gene: 4. CDR1 and CDR2 (germline): SGHDT, YYEEEE. This CDR3 has 14 amino acids.

This clone was seen just once. The J gene is TRBJ1-5, the V gene TRBV5-6; D perhaps matches TRBD1 (5 bases). The CDR3 extends over 16 amino acids. CDR1 and CDR2 (germline): SGHDT, YYEEEE. Trimming took 0 bases from V and 5 from J, leaving 15 bases between them. The CDR3 protein is CASSLALGGPDQPQHF. In DNA, the CDR3 is TGTGCCAGCAGCTTGGCTCTGGGGGGACCAGATCAGCCCCAGCATTTT.

The chain joins TRBV6-2 or TRBV6-3 to TRBJ1-2; no definite D call. The ends were cut back, 0 bases at V and 5 bases at J, with 10 bases in the middle. Looked up from germline, CDR1 is MNHEY and CDR2 is SVGEGT. The CDR3 is 14 amino acids. DNA of the CDR3: TGTGCCAGCAGTTACTCTCCGTCTCCGTATGGCTACACCTTC. Protein: CASSYSPSPYGYTF.

The chain uses TRBV5-1 and TRBJ2-1, with TRBD2 identical over 9 bases. The CDR3 contains 15 residues. The germline V gene encodes CDR1 SGHRS and CDR2 YFSETQ. Trimming took 4 bases from V and 10 from J; bases not matched to a gene: 12. The CDR3 nucleotides read TGCGCCAGCAGCGACCCCGGGACTAGCACTGGGGAGCAGTTCTTC. It codes for CASSDPGTSTGEQFF.

The chain recombines TRBV7-2 with TRBJ2-5; 9 bases agree with TRBD2. Germline loops: CDR1 SGHTA, CDR2 FQGNSA. The CDR3 extends over 14 amino acids. V shed 4 bases and J 5 bases; nucleotides not matched to a gene: 5. CDR3 DNA sequence: TGTGCCAGCAGCTCACAGCGGGGGGCGGAGACCCAGTACTTC. Its translation is CASSSQRGAETQYF. The whole variable domain, remainder taken from reference TRBV7-2 and TRBJ2-5, is GAGVSQSPSNKVTEKGKDVELRCDPISGHTALYWYRQSLGQGLEFLIYFQGNSAPDKSGLPSDRFSAERTGGSVSTLTIQRTQQEDSAVYLCASSSQRGAETQYFGPGTRLLVL.

This clone occurred once. This rearrangement joins TRBV3-1 (or the pseudogene TRBV3-2) to TRBJ1-5; D may be TRBD1 (6 bases). V lost 4 bases, J lost 1 base, and 8 bases lay in between. This CDR3 has 14 residues. Looked up from germline, CDR1 is LGHDT and CDR2 is YNNKEL (reference sequence). The DNA for the CDR3 is TGTGCCAGCAGCCGGGGGCTAAGCAATCAGCCCCAGCATTTT. Translated, it gives CASSRGLSNQPQHF.

The CDR3 sequence is CASSVESSGGSQADTQYF. For the CDR3, the DNA is TGTGCCAGCAGCGTAGAGTCTAGCGGGGGGTCACAGGCAGATACGCAGTATTTT. The rearrangement uses TRBV9 and TRBJ2-3; 11 bases fit TRBD2. The CDR3 consists of 18 residues. Germline V gene sequence: CDR1 SGDLS, CDR2 YYNGEE. J gave up 4 bases and V 0 bases, and 10 bases lay outside the gene matches.

The CDR3 DNA reads TGTGCCAGCAGCGAGACAGGGGTAGGATACACTGAAGCTTTCTTT. This codes for CASSETGVGYTEAFF. V gene TRBV9 combines with J gene TRBJ1-1, with 8 bases aligning to TRBD1. V lost 3 bases and J lost 3; bases outside the gene matches: 7. Germline CDR1 is SGDLS and CDR2 is YYNGEE. The CDR3 extends over 15 amino acids.